The 9 T cell receptor beta chains below come from one sample, sequenced in a study of blood T cell repertoires in COVID-19. Produced via immunoSEQ multiplex PCR; TCRdb's table is partial and in-frame only. This table has about 42,000 clones, around 83% appearing once. The sequenced material came from peripheral blood. Receptors were obtained from a woman aged 70-85 years in a cohort sampled during active COVID-19.

This chain uses TRBV7-8 with TRBJ1-5, with a tentative D call TRBD1 (6 bases). This CDR3 is 14 amino acids long. The germline V gene encodes CDR1 SGHVS and CDR2 FQNEAQ. Deletions cut 5 bases from V and 12 bases from J, with 20 bases between. CDR3 in amino acids: CASSLTLPQGNQHF. Written as DNA, the CDR3 is TGTGCCAGCAGCCTAACTCTCCCTCAGGGGAACCAGCATTTT. The whole variable domain, filled in from reference TRBV7-8 and TRBJ1-5, reads GAGVSQSPRYKVAKRGQDVALRCDPISGHVSLFWYQQALGQGPEFLTYFQNEAQLDKSGLPSDRFFAERPEGSVSTLKIQRTQQEDSAVYLCASSLTLPQGNQHFGDGTRLSIL.

This rearrangement joins TRBV27 to TRBJ2-5; D is undetermined. The germline gives CDR1 MNHEY, CDR2 SMNVEV (reference sequence). CDR3 length equals 15 residues. The germline V and J ends were trimmed by 5 bases and 1 base, with 14 bases remaining between them. The CDR3 reads CASSPVTTFQETQYF. For the CDR3, the DNA is TGTGCCAGCAGTCCCGTGACAACCTTCCAAGAGACCCAGTACTTC.

The chain combines TRBV28 with TRBJ2-1; TRBD2 matches 9 bases. CDR1 and CDR2 from the germline V gene are MDHEN and SYDVKM. This CDR3 has 14 residues. Germline trimming cut 2 bases from V and 12 bases from J; bases unmatched to any gene: 8. CDR3: CASSLGTSTEGQFF. As DNA, the CDR3 is TGTGCCAGCAGTTTAGGGACTAGCACTGAGGGGCAGTTCTTC. Based on the CDR3 plus reference TRBV28 and TRBJ2-1, the full variable domain is DVKVTQSSRYLVKRTGEKVFLECVQDMDHENMFWYRQDPGLGLRLIYFSYDVKMKEKGDIPEGYSVSREKKERFSLILESASTNQTSMYLCASSLGTSTEGQFFGPGTRLTVL.

The chain combines TRBV30 with TRBJ1-5; D is uncertain. Germline loops: CDR1 GTSNPN, CDR2 SVGIG (reference sequence). The ends were cut back, 1 base at V and 4 bases at J, with 8 bases in the middle. The CDR3 covers 13 residues. The CDR3 DNA follows: TGTGCCTGGAGTGAGTCAGATAATCAGCCCCAGCATTTT. Protein sequence: CAWSESDNQPQHF.

The V gene is TRBV2, the J gene TRBJ1-5; possibly TRBD1 for D (5 bases). Trimming left V 1 base short and J 9 bases short, with 16 bases between. The CDR3 covers 15 residues. CDR1 is SNHLY and CDR2 is FYNNEI in the germline V gene. CDR3 sequence reads: CASSEEDTKIRPQHF. The CDR3 DNA reads as TGTGCCAGCAGTGAAGAGGACACTAAGATCAGGCCCCAGCATTTT. Full variable domain (missing parts from reference TRBV2 and TRBJ1-5): EPEVTQTPSHQVTQMGQEVILRCVPISNHLYFYWYRQILGQKVEFLVSFYNNEISEKSEIFDDQFSVERPDGSNFTLKIRSTKLEDSAMYFCASSEEDTKIRPQHFGDGTRLSIL.

The V and J genes are TRBV28 and TRBJ1-5; 7 nucleotides match TRBD1. With 5 bases clipped from V and 4 bases from J, the junction kept 5 bases outside the gene matches. The germline V gene encodes CDR1 MDHEN and CDR2 SYDVKM. The CDR3 length is 14 residues. The CDR3 spells CASSGGTANQPQHF. DNA for the CDR3: TGTGCCAGCAGTGGGGGGACAGCTAATCAGCCCCAGCATTTT.

This rearrangement joins TRBV28 to TRBJ1-6; 7 bases agree with TRBD1. CDR1 is MDHEN, CDR2 SYDVKM, per germline. Losses at the gene ends were 5 bases for V and 3 bases for J; bases not matched to a gene: 4. This CDR3 has 15 residues. CDR3 coding DNA: TGTGCCAGCAGTCGTCGACAGGGCTATAATTCACCCCTCCACTTT. Amino acid sequence: CASSRRQGYNSPLHF.

The chain links TRBV19 to TRBJ1-5; D call uncertain. This CDR3 has 13 amino acids. Trimming took 5 bases from V and 4 from J, leaving 9 bases between them. From germline, CDR1 is LNHDA and CDR2 SQIVND (reference sequence). The DNA of the CDR3 is TGTGCCAGTAGTGTATACGCGAATCAGCCCCAGCATTTT. Translated, it gives CASSVYANQPQHF.

This clone was counted a single time. The CDR3 DNA is TGTGCCAGCAGCAAAGTTCATCCAGGACTAGATGGCTACACCTTC. This sequence encodes CASSKVHPGLDGYTF. The chain employs TRBV21-1 and TRBJ1-2. TRBV21-1 is marked as a pseudogene. The CDR3 consists of 15 residues.